One and the same sample provided the 11 T cell receptor beta chains below, sequenced in a study of blood T cell repertoires in COVID-19. Some clones are missing from TCRdb's copy, which holds only in-frame ones; the method was immunoSEQ multiplex PCR. In the table there are tens of thousands of clones, 70% to 90% of which are singletons. The sequencing sample was made of peripheral blood. Receptors were obtained from a man aged 60-69 years with COVID-19, enrolled during active disease.

This chain joins TRBV7-3 and TRBJ2-3, with D unresolved. The CDR3 spans 12 residues. The germline V and J ends were trimmed by 5 bases and 5 bases, with 8 bases remaining between them. Germline CDR1 SGHTA, CDR2 FQGTGA. CDR3 DNA: TGTGCCAGCAGCACGGGTGGAGATACGCAGTATTTT. Protein: CASSTGGDTQYF.

The rearrangement uses TRBV24-1 and TRBJ2-1; 9 bases line up with TRBD2. The CDR3 has 16 amino acids. Trimming took 3 bases from V and 0 from J; bases not matched to a gene: 2. Germline assignment: CDR1 KGHDR and CDR2 SFDVKD. The CDR3 region is CATSDTGLASYNEQFF. Here the CDR3 DNA reads TGTGCCACCAGTGATACGGGACTAGCCTCCTACAATGAGCAGTTCTTC.

The chain employs TRBV6-5 and TRBJ1-6, with D possibly matching TRBD1 (6 bases). The CDR3 consists of 15 residues. The germline gives CDR1 MNHEY, CDR2 SVGAGI. V was cut by 6 bases and J by 4 bases, with 13 bases left in between. The CDR3 is CASRPGTLYNSPLHF. In DNA form, the CDR3 reads TGTGCCAGCAGGCCCGGGACACTTTATAATTCACCCCTCCACTTT.

CDR3 loop: CASRLNMPGEQFF. The CDR3 region has the DNA TGCGCCAGCAGATTGAACATGCCAGGTGAGCAGTTCTTC. The gene calls are TRBV5-1 and TRBJ2-1; no definite D call. Germline values: CDR1 SGHRS, CDR2 YFSETQ. This CDR3 region has 13 residues. Trimming stripped 5 bases from V and 9 bases from J, with 15 bases between. Together with reference TRBV5-1 and TRBJ2-1, the CDR3 gives the full variable domain: KAGVTQTPRYLIKTRGQQVTLSCSPISGHRSVSWYQQTPGQGLQFLFEYFSETQRNKGNFPGRFSGRQFSNSRSEMNVSTLELGDSALYLCASRLNMPGEQFFGPGTRLTVL.

The rearrangement links TRBV2 to TRBJ2-1, with D unclear. CDR1 is SNHLY, CDR2 FYNNEI, per germline. Trimming took off 3 bases at V and 15 bases at J, with 3 bases between the two ends. This CDR3 is 8 amino acids long. CDR3 sequence: CASSDGFF. DNA of the CDR3: TGTGCCAGCAGTGACGGGTTCTTC.

This rearrangement joins TRBV5-1 to TRBJ1-6, with a tentative D call TRBD1 (5 bases). V was trimmed by 0 bases and J by 4 bases, leaving 11 bases between them. Germline V gene lookup returns CDR1 SGHRS and CDR2 YFSETQ. The CDR3 totals 16 residues. DNA for the CDR3: TGCGCCAGCAGCTTGGCGGGGGTCCCGTATAATTCACCCCTCCACTTT. It yields the protein CASSLAGVPYNSPLHF.

The chain links TRBV6-5 to TRBJ2-7; TRBD1 might be the D (6 bases). Trimming stripped 8 bases from V and 3 bases from J, with 14 bases between. The germline gives CDR1 MNHEY, CDR2 SVGAGI. CDR3 length: 13 amino acids. CDR3 amino acids: CASGRDILYEQYF. The CDR3 coding sequence is TGTGCCAGCGGAAGGGACATCCTCTACGAGCAGTACTTC.

The chain couples TRBV24-1 to TRBJ2-1, with D tentatively TRBD2 (6 bases). CDR1 and CDR2 from the germline V gene are KGHDR and SFDVKD. Trimming cost V 5 bases and J 4 bases, with 20 bases left between them. CDR3 length equals 17 residues. The CDR3 DNA reads TGTGCCACCAGTGGTCCTGCGGGGACCGTGGGTTACAATGAGCAGTTCTTC. This codes for CATSGPAGTVGYNEQFF.

This clone came up once. The chain has TRBV7-9 and TRBJ2-1, with 8 bases aligning to TRBD2. The germline CDR1 and CDR2 sequences are SEHNR and FQNEAQ (reference sequence). The ends lost 4 bases at V and 9 bases at J; junction bases unmatched: 14. The CDR3 spans 16 residues. The CDR3 loop reads CASSYQTGGPGGEQFF. The CDR3 DNA sequence: TGTGCCAGCAGCTATCAAACGGGGGGGCCCGGCGGTGAGCAGTTCTTC.

This clone was picked up one time. This sequence joins TRBV12-5 and TRBJ1-1; tentatively, D is TRBD1 (6 bases). Trimming cost V 4 bases and J 5 bases, with 11 bases left between them. This CDR3 has 13 residues. Germline V gene sequence: CDR1 LGHNT, CDR2 FRNRAP. CDR3 nucleotides: TGTGCTAGTGGTTGGGGGCTGTGGACTGAAGCTTTCTTT. Protein sequence: CASGWGLWTEAFF. Combining the CDR3 with reference TRBV12-5 and TRBJ1-1 gives the whole variable domain DARVTQTPRHKVTEMGQEVTMRCQPILGHNTVFWYRQTMMQGLELLAYFRNRAPLDDSGMPKDRFSAEMPDATLATLKIQPSEPRDSAVYFCASGWGLWTEAFFGQGTRLTVV.

This clone was observed a handful of times. This chain uses TRBV14 with TRBJ2-1; D is perhaps TRBD1 (6 bases). Looked up from germline, CDR1 is SGHDN and CDR2 is FVKESK. CDR3 size: 16 residues. Trimming shortened V by 2 bases and J by 0 bases, and 11 bases separated the two germline ends. In DNA form, the CDR3 reads TGTGCCAGCAGCCAAACGGGACATAACTCCTACAATGAGCAGTTCTTC. Residues: CASSQTGHNSYNEQFF.